These 13 T cell receptor beta chains were all obtained from the same sample, sequenced in a study of T-cell reconstitution after alpha-beta-depleted transplantation in children. The library targeted TCRbeta and was prepared with unique molecular identifiers. TCRdb independently ran MiXCR on the PCR reads; one entry per CDR3 protein. The data contain some 600,000 distinct CDR3 sequences, roughly 13% of them seen just once; the ten biggest clones take up over 2%. The starting material was PBMCs, mostly from graft donor cells, obtained 360 days after TCRalphabeta/CD19-depleted stem cell transplant. The receptors originated from a male patient between 5 and 17 years old who had a stem cell transplant for acute myeloid leukemia, so the T cells may come from the graft donor.

This clonotype was recorded at least ten times. The chain has TRBV5-1 and TRBJ2-7; no firm D call. Germline V gene data show CDR1 as SGHRS and CDR2 as YFSETQ. The CDR3 consists of 15 residues. V lost 0 bases and J 1 base, leaving 11 bases between the germline ends. This CDR3 is CASSLVVTPSYEQYF. In DNA form, the CDR3 reads TGCGCCAGCAGCTTGGTCGTGACTCCTTCCTACGAGCAGTACTTC.

This clonotype was recorded at least ten times. The gene calls are TRBV4-3 and TRBJ2-5, with unresolved D. CDR1 LGHNA and CDR2 YSLEER come from the germline V gene. CDR3 length: 12 residues. Trimming stripped 4 bases from V and 5 bases from J, with 8 bases between. The CDR3 bases are TGCGCCAGCAGCCCCGACTGGGAGACCCAGTACTTC. Translated, it gives CASSPDWETQYF.

This clonotype appeared many times. The chain employs TRBV12-3 or TRBV12-4 and TRBJ2-2, with D maybe TRBD1 (5 bases). This CDR3 spans 14 amino acids. Trimming took 4 bases from V and 5 from J, leaving 11 bases between them. As DNA, the CDR3 is TGTGCCAGCAGTTGGGGCGGCGCGACCGGGGAGCTGTTTTTT. Protein: CASSWGGATGELFF.

The chain carries TRBV28 and TRBJ2-1; TRBD2 aligns across 11 bases. CDR1 is MDHEN and CDR2 is SYDVKM in the germline V gene. This CDR3 spans 17 amino acids. V shed 1 base, J shed 9 bases, and the junction held 11 bases outside the gene matches. Here the CDR3 DNA reads TGTGCCAGCAGTTTATCCTACGGGCTAGCGGGAGGAAGTGAGCAGTTCTTC. Translation gives CASSLSYGLAGGSEQFF.

J is TRBJ2-7 and V is TRBV28; D gene uncertain. Trimming removed 4 bases at V and 6 bases at J, with 10 bases between. CDR1 MDHEN and CDR2 SYDVKM come from the germline V gene. This CDR3 has 12 residues. CDR3 DNA: TGTGCCAGCAGTTGGGCCCCTTCCGAGCAGTACTTC. Translating gives CASSWAPSEQYF.

J is TRBJ2-5 and V is TRBV11-2; 8 positions match TRBD2. The J segment lost 7 bases and the V segment lost 5 bases, leaving 21 bases of the junction unmatched. CDR1 and CDR2 from the germline V gene are SGHAT and FQNNGV. The CDR3 covers 18 residues. The CDR3 loop reads CASSPRASGWVGRVTQYF. The CDR3 DNA follows: TGTGCCAGCAGCCCCCGGGCTAGCGGGTGGGTCGGGCGGGTGACCCAGTACTTC.

The sample holds many counts of this clonotype. The rearrangement uses TRBV5-5 and TRBJ2-7; TRBD1 or TRBD2 may be the D gene (5 bases each). Germline V gene data show CDR1 as SGHKS and CDR2 as YYEKEE (reference sequence). This CDR3 comprises 15 residues. Trimming cost V 0 bases and J 2 bases, with 12 bases left between them. The CDR3 loop is CASSLAPGAAYEQYF. The CDR3 DNA is TGTGCCAGCAGCTTGGCCCCCGGGGCCGCCTACGAGCAGTACTTC.

Many counts were recorded for this clonotype. The V gene is TRBV20-1, the J gene TRBJ2-3; 14 bases agree with TRBD2. The CDR3 is 14 amino acids. Germline-derived CDR1 and CDR2 are DFQATT and SNEGSKA (reference sequence). Germline trimming cut 0 bases from V and 14 bases from J; bases unmatched to any gene: 7. The CDR3 here is CSARDPGTSGSSYF. CDR3 nucleotides: TGCAGTGCTAGAGACCCCGGGACTAGCGGGAGCTCGTATTTT.

The sample holds a few counts of this clonotype. V is TRBV12-3 or TRBV12-4 and J is TRBJ2-3; no definite D call. This CDR3 comprises 14 residues. Trimming stripped 2 bases from V and 2 bases from J, with 8 bases between. The CDR3 loop is CASSLLTDTDTQYF. As DNA, the CDR3 is TGTGCCAGCAGTTTATTGACGGACACAGATACGCAGTATTTT.

This clonotype was found a few times. This chain uses TRBV20-1 with TRBJ2-5, with TRBD2 matching over 15 bases. The CDR3 is 15 amino acids. CDR1 is DFQATT, CDR2 SNEGSKA, per germline (reference sequence). The V gene end was trimmed by 2 bases and the J gene end by 5 bases; junction bases not matched to a gene: 3. CDR3 bases: TGCAGTGCTAGACCCGGACTAGCGGGAGGGGAGACCCAGTACTTC. This gives the protein CSARPGLAGGETQYF.

This clonotype has only a few counts. CDR3 in DNA: TGTGCCAGCAGTTTAGGCCCCAGCGGTTACAATGAGCAGTTCTTC. As protein: CASSLGPSGYNEQFF. The chain couples TRBV27 to TRBJ2-1, with a weak D call TRBD2 (5 bases). Trimming took 2 bases from V and 4 from J, leaving 12 bases between them. The germline V gene has CDR1 MNHEY and CDR2 SMNVEV (reference sequence). The CDR3 covers 15 residues.

This chain links TRBV29-1 with TRBJ2-3; TRBD2 agrees at 10 bases. The CDR3 runs to 11 residues. From germline, CDR1 is SQVTM and CDR2 ANQGSEA. The V segment lost 5 bases and the J segment 14 bases; nucleotides outside the gene matches: 7. CDR3 sequence (DNA): TGCAGCGTTTCTCTAGCGGGAGAGCGGTATTTT. This encodes CSVSLAGERYF.

This clonotype was counted a few times. CDR3 bases: TGTGCCAGCAGTTTCCCCTCGGGTGAGCAGTTCTTC. Translation gives CASSFPSGEQFF. This chain links TRBV6-2 or TRBV6-3 with TRBJ2-1; no definite D call. This CDR3 has 12 amino acids. Per germline, CDR1 MNHEY and CDR2 SVGEGT. Trimming shortened V by 4 bases and J by 9 bases, and 10 bases separated the two germline ends.